The clone carrying this TCR beta chain was observed a handful of times. Attachment of unique molecular identifiers to individual cDNA molecules was performed in the library. TCRdb passed the RACE reads through MiXCR, listing each CDR3 protein once. The sample lists about 380,000 distinct CDR3 sequences, 4% to 5.5% occurring once. As for time point: patch test 1, 2 weeks after DPC sensitization. Specified treatment: therapeutic diphenylcyclopropenone sensitization with weekly scalp DPC. Prior to application of each patch test, blood was drawn. This entry is derived from a study of human T cells and chemical hapten exposure. The CDR3 loop spans 12 amino acids. Trimming pared 6 bases from V and 1 base from J, leaving 4 bases between. Germline V lookup: CDR1 SQVTM, CDR2 ANQGSEA.

The genes are TRBV29-1 and TRBJ2-6, with no clear D. The sequencing here drew on whole blood, taken in connection with sensitization to the hapten diphenylcyclopropenone (DPC). This TCR came from a woman aged 50 to 60 with alopecia areata. Some clones in this sample may be carry-over from other donors' samples. The CDR3 bases are TGCAGCGTACAGTCTGGGGCCAACGTCCTGACTTTC. Protein product: CSVQSGANVLTF.